What follows is one TCR beta chain and its context. Trimming removed 1 base from V and 4 bases from J, with 6 bases in between. The germline CDR1 and CDR2 sequences are SGHRS and YFSETQ. This CDR3 contains 13 residues. This specimen comes from a study of cytomegalovirus exposure and HLA in healthy donors. PCR amplification relied on 60 Vbeta primers (plus 13 Jbeta primers). Clones were read by immunoSEQ multiplex PCR, and TCRdb kept only the in-frame ones, dropping some. This sample has about 120,000 clones, with roughly three quarters found just once. Sequenced input: PBMCs. The clonotype was recovered from a woman under 30 in good health and CMV-seronegative. This chain links TRBV5-1 with TRBJ2-1; D is unclear. In nucleotides, the CDR3 is TGCGCCAGCAGCTTGAATCCATACAATGAGCAGTTCTTC. It codes for CASSLNPYNEQFF.